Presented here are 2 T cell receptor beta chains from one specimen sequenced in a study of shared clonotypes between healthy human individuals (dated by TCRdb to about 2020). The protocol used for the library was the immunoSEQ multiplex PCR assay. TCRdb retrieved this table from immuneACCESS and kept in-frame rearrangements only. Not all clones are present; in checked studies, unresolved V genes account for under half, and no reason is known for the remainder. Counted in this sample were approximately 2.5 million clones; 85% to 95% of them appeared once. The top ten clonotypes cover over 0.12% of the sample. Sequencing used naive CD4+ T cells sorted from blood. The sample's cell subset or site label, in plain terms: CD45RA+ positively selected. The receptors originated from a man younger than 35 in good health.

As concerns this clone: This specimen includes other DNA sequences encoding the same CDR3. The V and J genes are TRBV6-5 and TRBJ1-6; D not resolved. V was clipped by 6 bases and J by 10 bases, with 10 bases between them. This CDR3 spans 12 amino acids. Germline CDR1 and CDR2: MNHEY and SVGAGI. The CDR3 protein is CASSSLGSPLHF. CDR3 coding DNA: TGTGCCAGCAGCTCCCTTGGCTCACCCCTCCACTTT.

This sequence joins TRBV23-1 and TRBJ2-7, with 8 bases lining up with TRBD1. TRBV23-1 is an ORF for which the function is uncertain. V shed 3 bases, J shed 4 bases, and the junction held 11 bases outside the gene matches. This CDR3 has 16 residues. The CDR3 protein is CASSHPRAGGTYEQYF. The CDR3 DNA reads TGCGCCAGCAGTCACCCCCGAGCAGGGGGCACATACGAGCAGTACTTC.